Each of the 18 T cell receptor beta chains below was sequenced from the same sample in a study of immune evolution from preneoplasia to lung adenocarcinoma. Here immunoSEQ multiplex PCR was the method, and the copy in TCRdb shows in-frame clones only, minus some. The sample lists a few thousand clones; 70% to 85% were seen once. Sequencing input: FFPE lung adenocarcinoma in situ tissue. The receptors here all came from a person aged 55 to 79 with lung adenocarcinoma.

This chain joins TRBV4-2 and TRBJ1-2, with D hard to call. CDR1 and CDR2 from the germline V gene are LGHNA and YNFKEQ. The CDR3 loop spans 12 amino acids. V lost 0 bases, J lost 4 bases, and 3 bases lay in between. CDR3: CASSQESYGYTF. The CDR3 nucleotides are TGTGCCAGCAGCCAAGAAAGCTATGGCTACACCTTC.

This clone was observed once. The V and J genes are TRBV2 and TRBJ2-1; TRBD2 matches 10 bases. Germline CDR1 and CDR2: SNHLY and FYNNEI. The CDR3 length is 17 residues. The V segment lost 0 bases and the J segment 4 bases; nucleotides outside the gene matches: 6. CDR3 DNA: TGTGCCAGCAGTGAAGCAGCGGGGGGGCGTGGGTACAATGAGCAGTTCTTC. Translating gives CASSEAAGGRGYNEQFF.

V and J are TRBV2 and TRBJ2-3; D gene unclear. Trimming cost V 6 bases and J 1 base, with 11 bases left between them. The germline CDR1 and CDR2 sequences are SNHLY and FYNNEI. The CDR3 extends over 14 amino acids. The CDR3 sequence: CASSPETGTDTQYF. In DNA form, the CDR3 reads TGTGCCAGCAGCCCGGAGACGGGCACAGATACGCAGTATTTT.

V usage is TRBV29-1 and J usage is TRBJ1-2; D is unclear. The V end was cut by 5 bases, the J end by 1 base, with 5 bases between. CDR1 and CDR2 from the germline V gene are SQVTM and ANQGSEA. This CDR3 spans 11 amino acids. CDR3: CSVRSNYGYTF. The CDR3 DNA reads TGCAGCGTTAGGAGTAACTATGGCTACACCTTC.

The V and J genes are TRBV10-1 and TRBJ2-7, with a possible D match to TRBD2 (5 bases). The V gene's germline CDR1 is WNHNN and CDR2 SYGVQD (reference sequence). The length of the CDR3 is 14 residues. Trimming stripped 3 bases from V and 0 bases from J, with 9 bases between. Here the CDR3 reads CASSDSGNSYEQYF. The CDR3 DNA sequence: TGCGCCAGCAGTGATTCGGGGAACTCCTACGAGCAGTACTTC.

The chain has TRBV7-9 and TRBJ2-3, with TRBD1 identical over 8 bases. This CDR3 is built from 12 residues. Germline CDR1 is SEHNR and CDR2 is FQNEAQ (reference sequence). V gave up 1 base and J gave up 11 bases; unmatched junction bases: 2. The CDR3 DNA is TGTGCCAGCAGCTTAGAGGACAGGGAGCAGTATTTT. This codes for CASSLEDREQYF.

The chain employs TRBV30 and TRBJ1-1; TRBD1 agrees at 9 bases. This CDR3 comprises 15 residues. V lost 4 bases to trimming and J lost 6 bases; unmatched junction nucleotides: 12. Germline-derived CDR1 and CDR2 are GTSNPN and SVGIG (reference sequence). In nucleotides, the CDR3 is TGTGCCTGGAACCACCCGGGACAGGGATCACCTGAAGCTTTCTTT. Translated, it gives CAWNHPGQGSPEAFF.

The V and J genes are TRBV9 and TRBJ1-1; 8 bases fit TRBD1. V was clipped by 4 bases and J by 3 bases; unmatched bases: 8. CDR1 is SGDLS, CDR2 YYNGEE, per germline. The length of the CDR3 is 15 residues. CDR3 residues: CASSLSYRGDTEAFF. The CDR3, as DNA: TGTGCCAGCAGCTTATCGTACAGGGGGGACACTGAAGCTTTCTTT.

The chain links TRBV6-5 to TRBJ1-3; tentatively, D is TRBD1 (5 bases). The CDR3 sequence is 14 residues long. Trimming shortened V by 4 bases and J by 2 bases, and 9 bases separated the two germline ends. CDR1 and CDR2 from the germline V gene are MNHEY and SVGAGI. Written as DNA, the CDR3 is TGTGCCAGCAGTTCCTCGGGGGCTGGAAACACCATATATTTT. The encoded protein is CASSSSGAGNTIYF.

This clone was detected a few times. The chain has TRBV27 and TRBJ1-5, with TRBD1 identical over 7 bases. Germline assignment: CDR1 MNHEY and CDR2 SMNVEV (reference sequence). The CDR3 has 15 residues. The J segment lost 6 bases and the V segment lost 5 bases, leaving 10 bases of the junction unmatched. In nucleotides, the CDR3 is TGTGCCAGCAGTCTACGCCCGGGACAGCTTCAGCCCCAGCATTTT. It is translated as CASSLRPGQLQPQHF.

The chain links TRBV7-9 to TRBJ2-5; 10 nucleotides align to TRBD1. The CDR3 spans 14 residues. Germline loops: CDR1 SEHNR, CDR2 FQNEAQ (reference sequence). With V trimmed by 4 bases and J by 5 bases, 4 bases remained unmatched. Here the CDR3 reads CASSSTGGGETQYF. The CDR3 DNA is TGTGCCAGCAGCTCGACAGGGGGCGGTGAGACCCAGTACTTC.

The rearrangement joins TRBV19 to TRBJ2-2; D remains ambiguous. The V gene's germline CDR1 is LNHDA and CDR2 SQIVND (reference sequence). V lost 3 bases, J lost 2 bases, and 16 bases lay in between. This CDR3 has 17 amino acids. This chain's CDR3 is CASSIVGWQLNTGELFF. The DNA of the CDR3 is TGTGCCAGTAGTATTGTAGGATGGCAGCTTAACACCGGGGAGCTGTTTTTT.

This rearrangement joins TRBV25-1 to TRBJ2-2, with 10 bases aligning to TRBD1. The V and J ends lost 7 bases and 3 bases, in that order; junction bases with no gene match: 5. The germline V gene encodes CDR1 MGHDK and CDR2 SYGVNS. The CDR3 sequence is 15 residues long. The CDR3 spells CASTPGQGYTGELFF. Written as DNA, the CDR3 is TGTGCCAGCACACCGGGACAGGGGTACACCGGGGAGCTGTTTTTT.

The chain combines TRBV5-4 with TRBJ2-3; the D gene is possibly TRBD1 (6 bases). Germline values: CDR1 SGHNT, CDR2 YYREEE (reference sequence). This CDR3 comprises 14 residues. Trimming pared 3 bases from V and 0 bases from J, leaving 8 bases between. CDR3 residues: CASSWDTSTDTQYF. CDR3 in DNA: TGTGCCAGCAGCTGGGACACGAGCACAGATACGCAGTATTTT.

This clone was counted only a few times. The rearrangement links TRBV11-1 to TRBJ2-1; tentatively, D is TRBD2 (5 bases). Trimming took 5 bases from V and 0 from J, leaving 11 bases between them. Germline V CDR1 and CDR2: SGHAT, FQDESV (reference sequence). This CDR3 has 15 amino acids. The CDR3 coding sequence is TGTGCCAGCAGCCTGACCGGGAACTCCTACAATGAGCAGTTCTTC. Its translation: CASSLTGNSYNEQFF.

This clone came up a few times. The CDR3 region has the DNA TGTGCCAGCAGTTTGACATCGGCGGGGGAAAAACTGTTTTTT. Encoded protein: CASSLTSAGEKLFF. The V and J genes are TRBV27 and TRBJ1-4; D uncertain. The germline V gene encodes CDR1 MNHEY and CDR2 SMNVEV (reference sequence). The CDR3 is 14 amino acids. The germline V and J ends were trimmed by 3 bases and 8 bases, with 13 bases remaining between them.

The chain employs TRBV7-2 and TRBJ2-7, with a tentative D call TRBD1 (6 bases). The CDR3 is 13 residues long. V lost 5 bases and J lost 5, with 13 bases in between. CDR1 and CDR2 from the germline V gene are SGHTA and FQGNSA. The CDR3 sequence: CASSGGPKDEQYF. Here the CDR3 DNA reads TGTGCCAGCAGCGGGGGCCCAAAGGACGAGCAGTACTTC.

The V call is TRBV7-9, the J call TRBJ2-1; D could derive from TRBD1 or TRBD2 (5 bases each). The CDR3 loop spans 12 amino acids. Germline V CDR1 and CDR2: SEHNR, FQNEAQ (reference sequence). Trimming shortened V by 11 bases and J by 5 bases, and 13 bases separated the two germline ends. For the CDR3, the DNA is TGTGCCGGCCGGGACGGAGACAATGAGCAGTTCTTC. Its translation: CAGRDGDNEQFF.